The 8 T cell receptor beta chains in this list originate from one sample, sequenced in a study of blood T cell repertoires in COVID-19 (dated by TCRdb to 2020 to 2021). The library was prepared using the immunoSEQ multiplex PCR assay. The table was pulled from immuneACCESS by TCRdb, which kept in-frame rearrangements only. Such tables lose some clones; where checked, under half of the loss comes from unresolved V genes, and the rest has no known cause. This sample is represented by under 200,000 clones; approximately 80% of them were singletons. Jointly, the top ten make up 10% to 15% of the sample. Specimen: PBMCs or T cells enriched from blood (not recorded which). The origin of the receptors is a woman aged 55 to 70 who had recovered from COVID-19.

This clone was picked up a small number of times. The chain carries TRBV19 and TRBJ1-5; D uncertain. This CDR3 comprises 16 residues. Germline CDR1 reads LNHDA; CDR2 reads SQIVND (reference sequence). V shed 8 bases and J shed 6 bases, with 23 bases lying between them. CDR3 nucleotide sequence: TGTGCCAGTGGCAGAGGGCCTCAAACCCAGCGTCAGCCCCAGCATTTT. Amino acids: CASGRGPQTQRQPQHF.

The chain recombines TRBV12-3 or TRBV12-4 with TRBJ2-7, with 7 positions matching TRBD1. Losses at the gene ends were 1 base for V and 6 bases for J; bases not matched to a gene: 3. This CDR3 contains 13 residues. The CDR3: CASSLGNRGEQYF. The CDR3, as DNA: TGTGCCAGCAGTTTAGGGAACAGGGGCGAGCAGTACTTC.

This clone was seen a single time. The chain joins TRBV27 to TRBJ1-1; TRBD1 might be the D (5 bases). Trimming removed 4 bases at V and 6 bases at J, with 18 bases between. The CDR3 sequence is 15 residues long. Germline V gene lookup returns CDR1 MNHEY and CDR2 SMNVEV (reference sequence). The CDR3 here is CASSSTDSLWAEAFF. The CDR3, as DNA: TGTGCCAGCAGTTCGACAGACAGTCTCTGGGCTGAAGCTTTCTTT.

This clone was picked up one time. CDR3 residues: CASSSETGSGNTIYF. CDR3 coding DNA: TGTGCCAGCTCGAGCGAGACAGGCTCTGGAAACACCATATATTTT. The chain carries TRBV18 and TRBJ1-3, with D possibly matching TRBD1 (6 bases). V was trimmed by 6 bases and J by 0 bases, leaving 12 bases between them. Germline loops: CDR1 KGHSH, CDR2 LQKENI. This CDR3 comprises 15 residues.

The rearrangement joins TRBV5-4 to TRBJ2-6; 8 bases are a match to TRBD1. The CDR3 has 16 amino acids. Germline V gene sequence: CDR1 SGHNT, CDR2 YYREEE (reference sequence). Losses at the gene ends were 3 bases for V and 2 bases for J; bases not matched to a gene: 4. CDR3 in DNA: TGTGCCAGCAGCTGGGCAGGGGGCACTGGGGCCAACGTCCTGACTTTC. It yields the protein CASSWAGGTGANVLTF.

Only one count was recorded for this clone. The rearrangement joins TRBV11-2 to TRBJ2-7, with TRBD2 matching 12 bases. V shed 4 bases, J shed 7 bases, and the junction held 8 bases outside the gene matches. CDR3 size: 15 residues. Per germline, CDR1 SGHAT and CDR2 FQNNGV. CDR3 in amino acids: CASSSHGLAGREQYF. The CDR3 nucleotides read TGTGCCAGCAGCTCCCATGGACTAGCGGGGAGGGAGCAGTACTTC.

The chain joins TRBV19 to TRBJ2-1, with D possibly matching TRBD1 (5 bases). Germline V lookup: CDR1 LNHDA, CDR2 SQIVND (reference sequence). With 6 bases removed from V and 4 bases from J, the gap between germline ends came to 16 bases. This CDR3 region has 15 residues. CDR3 region: CASSPVSAGYNEQFF. The CDR3 DNA reads as TGTGCCAGTAGCCCAGTCTCGGCAGGGTACAATGAGCAGTTCTTC. The entire variable domain, with the rest obtained from reference TRBV19 and TRBJ2-1, is as follows: DGGITQSPKYLFRKEGQNVTLSCEQNLNHDAMYWYRQDPGQGLRLIYYSQIVNDFQKGDIAEGYSVSREKKESFPLTVTSAQKNPTAFYLCASSPVSAGYNEQFFGPGTRLTVL.

The genes are TRBV6-5 and TRBJ2-1, with D unresolved. Germline V gives CDR1 MNHEY, CDR2 SVGAGI. CDR3 length: 11 residues. Trimming left V 9 bases short and J 6 bases short, with 9 bases between. CDR3 coding DNA: TGTGCCAGTAGCCTGATCAATGAGCAGTTCTTC. Protein product: CASSLINEQFF.